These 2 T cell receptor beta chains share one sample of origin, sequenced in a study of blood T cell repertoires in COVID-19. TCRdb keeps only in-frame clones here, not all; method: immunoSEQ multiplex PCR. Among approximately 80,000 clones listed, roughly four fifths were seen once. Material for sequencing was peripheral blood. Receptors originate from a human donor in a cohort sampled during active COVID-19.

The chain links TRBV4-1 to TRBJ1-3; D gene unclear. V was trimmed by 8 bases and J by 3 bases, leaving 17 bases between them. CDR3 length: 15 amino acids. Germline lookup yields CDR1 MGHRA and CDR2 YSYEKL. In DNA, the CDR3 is TGCGCCAGCCTGCCGTGGGAGGGCTATGGAAACACCATATATTTT. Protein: CASLPWEGYGNTIYF.

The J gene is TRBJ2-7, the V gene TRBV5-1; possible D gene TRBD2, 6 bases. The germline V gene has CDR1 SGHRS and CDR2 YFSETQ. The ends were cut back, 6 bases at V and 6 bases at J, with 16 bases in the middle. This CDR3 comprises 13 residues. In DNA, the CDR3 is TGCGCCAGCAACCCCCAGGTCGGGGGCGAGCAGTACTTC. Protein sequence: CASNPQVGGEQYF.